This T cell receptor (beta chain) is from a study of shared clonotypes between healthy human individuals (dated by TCRdb to 2020 to 2022). Study-level background: The cohort comprised two women and a few men aged 18 to 49 years. For each donor, three plates each were used for CD4 naive and CD4 memory, two plates were used for CD8 naive, and one plate was used for CD8 memory. The study deeply sequenced blood TCR repertoires of about 5 healthy adults to estimate repertoire size and the extent of clonotype sharing between individuals. Libraries were prepared and TCR repertoires were sequenced by different laboratories using diverse techniques, in order to increase sequencing depth and limit assay-specific biases. Each donor's leukapheresis produced roughly between about 0.8 and 10 billion PBMCs. Beyond this particular receptor, the publication reports: Estimated clonotype richness was generally larger for naive than for memory subsets. Pairwise subsampling led to the expectation that sequencing depth would affect the degree of clonotype sharing among donors. Compared with non-shared clonotypes, the clonotypes found in all four sorted-subset donors had higher generation probabilities. Sampling was limited to blood, and TCR repertoires in tissue likely differ from TCR repertoires in blood. Because the study included a small number of donors, the genetic and exposure-history diversity represented was limited. Even with the large sequencing depth, rarefaction of the sorted-subset datasets indicated that sequencing was incomplete. When a few donors were compared, the shared fraction of clonotypes was about 5.2% for naive CD4, about 4% for naive CD8, 2.3% for memory CD4, and about 0.36% for memory CD8.

A word on this clone: What antigen it recognizes has not been identified. Base qualities are not at hand, and no much larger clone is one base apart.

TCR CDR3 regions were amplified from genomic DNA by multiplex PCR using the deep immunoSEQ assay. Extracted genomic DNA from each cell subset was spread evenly across all wells of several immunoSEQ 96-well plates, with each plate serving as a replicate. For sorted subsets, roughly 0.2 ug genomic DNA, equal to approximately 30,000 T cell genomes, was loaded into each replicate PCR. Purified libraries were measured with a Qubit 3.0 fluorometer, size-checked on a Bioanalyzer 2100, and measured again with the KAPA Library Quantification kit. A separate single-read 150-cycle Illumina NextSeq 550 flow cell was used to sequence each immunoSEQ 96-well plate. The paper's processing steps were these. Because the immunoSEQ output included only junctional sequences and no quality scores, the filtering could not be the same as the filtering used for full-length reads. To assign V/J genes and CDR3, sequences were annotated using PyIR, a Python wrapper for IgBLAST v1.9, with IMGT germline references. Reads were filtered out if the reads had weak V/J assignments (E-value above 1e-6), no CDR3, stop codons, out-of-frame junctions, or ambiguous translated residues. A V3J clonotype was defined by an identical inferred V gene, J gene, and CDR3 amino acid sequence. Percentage overlap between repertoires was calculated by dividing the number of shared unique clonotypes by the size of the smaller repertoire. Richness of each repertoire was evaluated using RTK rarefaction, the Chao1 estimator, and Recon v2.1 estimates of unobserved clonotypes. For all TCRbeta clonotypes obtained by the gDNA method from four donors, generation probabilities were computed with OLGA. What TCRdb holds here is the immuneACCESS table cut down to in-frame rearrangements. Part of the clones is not present; checked against another copy, under half of the missing clones reflect an unresolved V gene, and the others are unexplained. D and trimming were read from the DNA, whereas the V and J calls and clone size are those reported in that table. Within this sample are about 79,000 clones, with over 55% of them counted one time only. In total, the top ten clones hold over 50% of the sample.

Healthy HIV-negative adults with no recently reported acute infections or vaccinations were included as donors. Every donor was a Caucasian adult living in Nashville, Tennessee, USA. CD8 memory samples combined magnetically selected CD45RO+ cells with CCR7-negative CD45RA+ effector memory (TemRA) cells. After blood collection by leukapheresis, PBMCs were isolated using Ficoll-Histopaque density gradient centrifugation and then cryopreserved in the vapor phase of liquid nitrogen. Purity and quantity of every magnetically sorted T cell population were checked by analytical flow cytometry. Each sorted fraction had its genomic DNA isolated and then quantified by UV absorbance on a Nanodrop 2000c. Inclusive of the bounding cysteine and phenylalanine, the CDR3 is 15 residues long. The CDR3 DNA has 45 bases and is translated from base 1. The junction shows trimming of 3 bases on V and 2 bases on J, plus 13 bases between the germline ends. Reading the germline V gene gives CDR1 SGHRS and CDR2 YFSETQ.

The sample consisted of memory CD8+ T cells sorted from blood. The cell subset or site label on this specimen signifies: CD45RO+ cells pooled with CCR7-negative TemRA cells. The clonotype originates from a man aged 25 to 45 in good health. Here the chain combines TRBV5-1 and TRBJ2-3; the D gene assignment is ambiguous. This receptor has the CDR3 CASSSVETYTDTQYF. The nucleotides are TGCGCCAGCAGCTCAGTAGAGACTTACACAGATACGCAGTATTTT. The full variable domain, with segments outside the CDR3 supplied by the reference TRBV5-1 and TRBJ2-3 proteins, appears as KAGVTQTPRYLIKTRGQQVTLSCSPISGHRSVSWYQQTPGQGLQFLFEYFSETQRNKGNFPGRFSGRQFSNSRSEMNVSTLELGDSALYLCASSSVETYTDTQYFGPGTRLTVL.